This T cell receptor beta chain was sequenced in a study of blood T cell repertoires in COVID-19. The overall study: T cells, B-cell-depleted T cells, or PBMCs supplied cDNA or gDNA.

With 6 bases clipped from V and 4 bases from J, the junction kept 10 bases outside the gene matches. Germline V gene sequence: CDR1 MNHEY, CDR2 SVGAGI. The CDR3 extends over 15 amino acids. In the study's own analysis: Estimated nucleated cell counts came from reference gene primer amplification. The protocol was immunoSEQ multiplex PCR, while the TCRdb copy is restricted to in-frame clones and leaves out a portion. D and trimming come from the DNA, and the V and J calls and clone size come from that table. The sample has some 320,000 clones, around 92% seen once. The source of this sequence is a woman in her forties or fifties who had been exposed to COVID-19. The V gene is TRBV6-5, the J gene TRBJ2-7; 9 nucleotides agree with TRBD1. Sequenced input: PBMCs or T cells enriched from blood (not recorded which). The CDR3 loop is CASSQAWDRVYEQYF. The CDR3 DNA reads TGTGCCAGCAGCCAGGCTTGGGACAGGGTGTACGAGCAGTACTTC.